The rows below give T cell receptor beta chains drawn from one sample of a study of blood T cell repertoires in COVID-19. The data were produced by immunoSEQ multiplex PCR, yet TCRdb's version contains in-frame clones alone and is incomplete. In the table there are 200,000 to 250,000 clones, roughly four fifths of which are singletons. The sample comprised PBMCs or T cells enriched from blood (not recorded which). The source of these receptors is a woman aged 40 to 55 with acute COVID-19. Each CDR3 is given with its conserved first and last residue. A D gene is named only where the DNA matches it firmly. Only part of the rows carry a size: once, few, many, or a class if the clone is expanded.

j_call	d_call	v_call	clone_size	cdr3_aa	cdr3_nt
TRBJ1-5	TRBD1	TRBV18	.	CASSPLQGSNQPQHF	TGTGCCAGCTCACCTCTACAGGGGTCGAATCAGCCCCAGCATTTT
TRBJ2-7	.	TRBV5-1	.	CASRRSEDEQYF	TGCGCCAGCAGACGATCAGAGGACGAGCAGTACTTC
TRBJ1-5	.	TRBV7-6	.	CASGGSPYSNQPQHF	TGTGCCAGCGGAGGTTCCCCGTATAGCAATCAGCCCCAGCATTTT
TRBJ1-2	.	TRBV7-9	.	CASSLSPNYGYTF	TGTGCCAGCAGCTTGAGTCCTAACTATGGCTACACCTTC
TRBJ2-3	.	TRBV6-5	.	CASSHSTDTQYF	TGTGCCAGCAGCCACTCCACAGATACGCAGTATTTT
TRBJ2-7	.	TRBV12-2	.	CASRLETGGAYEQYF	TGTGCAAGTCGCTTAGAAACAGGGGGGGCCTACGAGCAGTACTTC
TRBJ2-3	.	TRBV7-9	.	CASSPNAGTDTQYF	TGTGCCAGCAGCCCCAATGCAGGCACAGATACGCAGTATTTT
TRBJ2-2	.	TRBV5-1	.	CASSLVWTPPNTGELFF	TGCGCCAGCAGCTTAGTTTGGACTCCTCCCAACACCGGGGAGCTGTTTTTT
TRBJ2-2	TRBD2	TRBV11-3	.	CASSLEPTPGLAGVRNTGELFF	TGTGCCAGCAGCTTAGAGCCGACGCCGGGACTAGCGGGGGTGAGGAACACCGGGGAGCTGTTTTTT
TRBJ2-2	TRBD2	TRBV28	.	CASSVGGGRSNTGELFF	TGTGCCAGCAGTGTCGGGGGGGGACGGTCGAACACCGGGGAGCTGTTTTTT
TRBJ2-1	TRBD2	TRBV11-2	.	CASSLTSGLGEQFF	TGTGCCAGCAGCTTAACTAGCGGCCTTGGGGAGCAGTTCTTC
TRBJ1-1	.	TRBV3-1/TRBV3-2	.	CASSQLGHTEAFF	TGTGCCAGCAGCCAGCTGGGGCACACTGAAGCTTTCTTT
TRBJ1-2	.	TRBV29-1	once	CSVKTGYGYTF	TGCAGCGTGAAGACGGGCTATGGCTACACCTTC
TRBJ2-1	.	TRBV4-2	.	CASSQEKGPYNEQFF	TGTGCCAGCAGCCAAGAGAAGGGGCCCTACAATGAGCAGTTCTTC
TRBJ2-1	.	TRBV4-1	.	CASSQGSMALNEQFF	TGCGCCAGCAGCCAAGGGAGTATGGCCCTCAATGAGCAGTTCTTC
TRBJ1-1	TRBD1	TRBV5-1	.	CASSSGQGWTEAFF	TGCGCCAGCAGCTCCGGACAGGGTTGGACTGAAGCTTTCTTT
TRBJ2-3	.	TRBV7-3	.	CASSSPGYMSTDTQYF	TGTGCCAGCAGCTCTCCAGGGTACATGAGCACAGATACGCAGTATTTT
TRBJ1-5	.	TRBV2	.	CASGGGSQPQHF	TGTGCCAGCGGGGGAGGAAGTCAGCCCCAGCATTTT
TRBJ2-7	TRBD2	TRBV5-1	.	CASNGRGRGTYEQYF	TGCGCCAGCAACGGGAGGGGCAGGGGTACATACGAGCAGTACTTC
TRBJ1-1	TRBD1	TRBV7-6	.	CASSFPRGQGQAEAFF	TGTGCCAGCAGCTTCCCCCGGGGGCAGGGACAGGCTGAAGCTTTCTTT
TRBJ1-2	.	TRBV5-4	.	CASSGTGNYGYTF	TGTGCCAGCAGCGGTACAGGCAACTATGGCTACACCTTC
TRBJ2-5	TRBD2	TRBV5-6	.	CASSLLLAGGGQETQYF	TGTGCCAGCAGCTTGCTTCTAGCGGGAGGAGGTCAAGAGACCCAGTACTTC
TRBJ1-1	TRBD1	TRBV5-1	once	CASSLGQGGTEAFF	TGCGCCAGCAGCTTGGGACAGGGCGGCACTGAAGCTTTCTTT
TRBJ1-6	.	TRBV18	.	CASSPRPPFSGSYNSPLHF	TGTGCCAGCTCACCACGACCGCCATTTTCGGGCTCCTATAATTCACCCCTCCACTTT
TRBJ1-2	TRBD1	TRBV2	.	CASMEGAYGYTF	TGTGCCAGCATGGAGGGGGCCTATGGCTACACCTTC
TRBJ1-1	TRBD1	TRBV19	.	CASNPADRGRANTEAFF	TGTGCCAGTAACCCCGCGGACAGGGGACGAGCGAACACTGAAGCTTTCTTT
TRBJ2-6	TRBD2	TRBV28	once	CASSLSRLAVSGANVLTF	TGTGCCAGCAGTTTATCGAGACTAGCGGTATCTGGGGCCAACGTCCTGACTTTC
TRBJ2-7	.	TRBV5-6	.	CASSFGTSSYEQYF	TGTGCCAGCAGCTTCGGTACTAGCAGCTACGAGCAGTACTTC
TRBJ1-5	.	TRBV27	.	CASRFRGQPQHF	TGTGCCAGCAGGTTCCGAGGGCAGCCCCAGCATTTT
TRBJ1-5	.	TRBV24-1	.	CATSEFDRSNQPQHF	TGTGCCACCAGTGAGTTCGACAGGAGCAATCAGCCCCAGCATTTT
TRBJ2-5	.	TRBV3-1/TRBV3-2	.	CASSPPGLAETQYF	TGTGCCAGCAGCCCGCCGGGACTCGCGGAGACCCAGTACTTC
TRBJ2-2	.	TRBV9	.	CASSVVITGENTGELFF	TGTGCCAGCAGCGTAGTAATTACGGGGGAGAACACCGGGGAGCTGTTTTTT
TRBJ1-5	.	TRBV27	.	CASSFVGAPGGQPQHF	TGTGCCAGCAGTTTCGTTGGGGCTCCCGGGGGGCAGCCCCAGCATTTT
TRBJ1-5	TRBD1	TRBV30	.	CAWSATGTGVGQPQHF	TGTGCCTGGAGTGCGACCGGGACAGGGGTGGGTCAGCCCCAGCATTTT
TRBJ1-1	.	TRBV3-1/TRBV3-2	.	CASSSGVRPEAFF	TGTGCCAGCAGTTCTGGAGTTCGGCCTGAAGCTTTCTTT
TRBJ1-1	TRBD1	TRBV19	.	CASSMRSAGGTEAFF	TGTGCCAGTAGTATGAGGAGTGCAGGGGGGACTGAAGCTTTCTTT